The entry below describes one T cell receptor (beta chain). What it binds is not known. This specimen belongs to a study of T cell responses to AZD1222 COVID-19 vaccine. Notes on the study in general: Clonal diversity may have been underestimated, and the donors were mostly white British, with more females than males. Mapped onto spike, vaccine-associated CD4 TCRs spanned it and were dominant at 160-218 and 743-854. Only a handful of people who got AZD1222 tested seropositive at baseline.

CDR1 SGHTA and CDR2 FQGNSA come from the germline V gene. The CDR3 is 13 amino acids. V lost 4 bases and J lost 3, with 7 bases in between. The method was immunoSEQ multiplex PCR; TCRdb's version includes in-frame clones alone and lacks a portion of them. The sample yields 100,000 or so clones, roughly 90% seen once. The chain carries TRBV7-2 and TRBJ1-3; D uncertain. The TCR comes from an adult in good health. The sequencing here drew on peripheral blood, taken on day 0 of AZD1222 vaccination. CDR3 DNA: TGTGCCAGCAGCTCCAGGCATGGAAACACCATATATTTT. Protein: CASSSRHGNTIYF.